This T cell receptor beta chain came from a study of T cells in tuberculosis. Study background: CD1B tetramers identified T cells specific for mycobacterial lipid GMM. A South African cohort included IGRA-negative adolescents, latently infected IGRA-positive adolescents and adults with active tuberculosis.

The assay was immunoSEQ multiplex PCR, and TCRdb's table has in-frame clones only and misses some. The data contain about 40,000 clones, approximately 94% of them singletons. This clone was seen only once. No antigen is known for it. Notes on the study in general: The TCR-beta difference was not significant; alpha differences partly reflected length.

Trimming removed 3 bases from V and 7 bases from J, with 6 bases in between. Per germline, CDR1 LNHDA and CDR2 SQIVND (reference sequence). This CDR3 spans 12 amino acids. Time point in this sample: new active TB diagnosis, blood taken before or within 7 days of starting treatment. The V gene is TRBV19, the J gene TRBJ1-4; D not certain. The receptor was derived from an adult with tuberculosis. The sequencing used PBMCs, collected at tuberculosis diagnosis. The CDR3 bases are TGTGCCAGTAGTATCGGCGGTGAAAAACTGTTTTTT. This codes for CASSIGGEKLFF. Filled out from reference TRBV19 and TRBJ1-4, the complete variable domain reads DGGITQSPKYLFRKEGQNVTLSCEQNLNHDAMYWYRQDPGQGLRLIYYSQIVNDFQKGDIAEGYSVSREKKESFPLTVTSAQKNPTAFYLCASSIGGEKLFFGSGTQLSVL.